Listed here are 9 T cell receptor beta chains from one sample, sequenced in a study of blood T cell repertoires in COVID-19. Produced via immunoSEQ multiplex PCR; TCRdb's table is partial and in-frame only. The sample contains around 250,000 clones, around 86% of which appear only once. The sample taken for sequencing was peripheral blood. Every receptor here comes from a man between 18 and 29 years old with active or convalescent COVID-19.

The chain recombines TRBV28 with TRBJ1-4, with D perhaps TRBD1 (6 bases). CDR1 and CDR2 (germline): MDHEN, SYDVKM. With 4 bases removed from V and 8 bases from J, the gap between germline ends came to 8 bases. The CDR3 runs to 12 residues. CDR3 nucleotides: TGTGCCAGCAGTTGGACAGAAGAAAAACTGTTTTTT. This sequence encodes CASSWTEEKLFF.

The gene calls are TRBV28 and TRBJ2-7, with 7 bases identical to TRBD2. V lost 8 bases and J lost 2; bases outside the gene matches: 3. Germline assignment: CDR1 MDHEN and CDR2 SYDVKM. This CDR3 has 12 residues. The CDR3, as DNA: TGTGCCAGCTGGGCGGGAGCCTACGAGCAGTACTTC. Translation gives CASWAGAYEQYF.

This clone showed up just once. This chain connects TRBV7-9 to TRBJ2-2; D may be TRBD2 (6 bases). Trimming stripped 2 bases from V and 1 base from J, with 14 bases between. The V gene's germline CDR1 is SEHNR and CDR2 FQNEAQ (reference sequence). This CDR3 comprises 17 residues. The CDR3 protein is CASSLSFERVNTGELFF. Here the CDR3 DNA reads TGTGCCAGCAGCTTATCTTTCGAGCGGGTGAACACCGGGGAGCTGTTTTTT.

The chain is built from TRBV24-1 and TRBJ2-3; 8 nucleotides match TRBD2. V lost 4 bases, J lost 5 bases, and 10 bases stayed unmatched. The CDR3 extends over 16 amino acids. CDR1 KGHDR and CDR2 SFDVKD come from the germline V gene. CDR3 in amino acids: CATSEPGLGEIDTQYF. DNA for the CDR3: TGTGCCACCAGTGAGCCGGGACTAGGGGAAATAGATACGCAGTATTTT.

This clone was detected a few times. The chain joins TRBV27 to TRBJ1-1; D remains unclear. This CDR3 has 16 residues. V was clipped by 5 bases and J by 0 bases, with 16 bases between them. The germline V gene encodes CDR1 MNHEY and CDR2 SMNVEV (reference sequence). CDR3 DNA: TGTGCCAGCAGTCCTCCCGGGGAGCCATTGAACACTGAAGCTTTCTTT. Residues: CASSPPGEPLNTEAFF.

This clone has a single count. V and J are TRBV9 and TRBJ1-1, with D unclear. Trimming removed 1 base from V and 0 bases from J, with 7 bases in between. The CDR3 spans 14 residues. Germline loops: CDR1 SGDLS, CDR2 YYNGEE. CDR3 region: CASSVRGLNTEAFF. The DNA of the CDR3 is TGTGCCAGCAGCGTACGGGGTTTGAACACTGAAGCTTTCTTT.

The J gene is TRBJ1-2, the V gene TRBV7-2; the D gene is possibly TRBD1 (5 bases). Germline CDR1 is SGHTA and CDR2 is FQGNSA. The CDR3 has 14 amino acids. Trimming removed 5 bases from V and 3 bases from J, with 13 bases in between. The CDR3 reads CASSPPDTYYGYTF. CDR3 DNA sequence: TGTGCCAGCAGCCCACCGGACACCTACTATGGCTACACCTTC.

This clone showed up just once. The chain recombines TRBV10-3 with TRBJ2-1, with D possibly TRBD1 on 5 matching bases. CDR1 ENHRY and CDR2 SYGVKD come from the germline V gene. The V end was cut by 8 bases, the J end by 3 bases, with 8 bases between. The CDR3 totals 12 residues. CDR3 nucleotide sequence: TGTGCCATCCAGGGTGTCTACAATGAGCAGTTCTTC. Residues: CAIQGVYNEQFF.

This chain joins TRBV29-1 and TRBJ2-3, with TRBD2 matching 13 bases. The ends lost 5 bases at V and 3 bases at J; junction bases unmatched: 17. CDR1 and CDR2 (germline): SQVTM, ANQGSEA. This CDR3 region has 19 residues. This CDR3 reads CSVSLGLAGVTVGTDTQYF. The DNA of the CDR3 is TGCAGCGTTTCCCTCGGACTAGCGGGAGTGACGGTGGGTACAGATACGCAGTATTTT.